This TCR beta chain was found in a study of cytomegalovirus exposure and HLA in healthy donors. Amplification used 60 Vbeta primers and 13 Jbeta primers. Generated by immunoSEQ multiplex PCR, the TCRdb table keeps only in-frame clones and is missing some. The table includes some 200,000 clones, around 84% detected once. Findings of the study overall: The productive fraction for most TCR beta V segments was about 87% or about 30% in an earlier analysis.

CDR1 is LGHNA and CDR2 is YNFKEQ in the germline V gene. V lost 1 base, J lost 5 bases, and 5 bases stayed unmatched. This CDR3 is built from 14 residues. A note on this clone: The antigen remains unidentified.

The material sequenced was PBMCs. The receptor was isolated from a woman aged 50 to 60 in good health and CMV-seropositive. The chain couples TRBV4-2 to TRBJ2-7; 7 nucleotides agree with TRBD1. The CDR3 region is CASSQGQGVNEQYF. The CDR3 DNA follows: TGTGCCAGCAGCCAAGGTCAGGGGGTCAACGAGCAGTACTTC.